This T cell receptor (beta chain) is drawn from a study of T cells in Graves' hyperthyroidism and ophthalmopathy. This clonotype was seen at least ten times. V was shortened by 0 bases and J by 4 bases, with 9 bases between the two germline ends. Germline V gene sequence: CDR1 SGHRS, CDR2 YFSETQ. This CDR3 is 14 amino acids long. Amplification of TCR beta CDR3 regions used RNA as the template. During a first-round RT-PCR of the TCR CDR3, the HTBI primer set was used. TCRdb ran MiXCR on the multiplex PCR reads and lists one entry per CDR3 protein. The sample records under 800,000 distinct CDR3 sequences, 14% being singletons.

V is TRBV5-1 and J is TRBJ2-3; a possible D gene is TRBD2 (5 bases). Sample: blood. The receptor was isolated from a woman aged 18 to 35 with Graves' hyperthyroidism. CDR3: CASSLGEYADTQYF. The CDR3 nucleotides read TGCGCCAGCAGCTTGGGGGAGTACGCAGATACGCAGTATTTT.